This TCR beta chain was recorded in a study of shared clonotypes between healthy human individuals. Of note for this clone: This sample includes further DNA sequences coding for the same CDR3.

TCRdb keeps only in-frame clones here, not all; method: immunoSEQ multiplex PCR. The sample comprises 1.4 million to 1.5 million clones, approximately 96% of which are singletons, and approximately 1.1% rests with the top ten. The CDR3 contains 12 residues. Trimming removed 5 bases at V and 0 bases at J, with 4 bases between. CDR1 and CDR2 from the germline V gene are MDHEN and SYDVKM. This TCR was recovered from a man aged 25 to 40 in good health. The chain links TRBV28 to TRBJ1-1; D uncertain. Sequences were obtained from naive CD4+ T cells sorted from blood. The subset was: CD45RA+ positively selected. CDR3 sequence (DNA): TGTGCCAGCAGTCGATTGAACACTGAAGCTTTCTTT. This gives the protein CASSRLNTEAFF.